The rows below give T cell receptor beta chains drawn from one sample of a study of blood T cell repertoires in COVID-19. Measured with immunoSEQ multiplex PCR; TCRdb has only the in-frame clones, and not every one. The sample holds about 250,000 clones, around four fifths seen once. Material for sequencing was peripheral blood. The receptors shown here come from an elderly man with acute or convalescent COVID-19. Both conserved end residues are part of each CDR3. A D gene is named only where the DNA matches it firmly. Clone size is shown for a subset of rows, as once, few, many or a class of expanded clone.

v_gene: TRBV24-1
abundance: .
d_gene: .
j_gene: TRBJ1-2
CDR3aa: CATSDPGEGPVGGYTF
CDR3nt: TGTGCCACCAGTGACCCCGGGGAGGGGCCGGTCGGGGGCTACACCTTC

v_gene: TRBV5-1
abundance: .
d_gene: .
j_gene: TRBJ2-5
CDR3aa: CASSFQGHQETQYF
CDR3nt: TGCGCCAGCAGCTTCCAGGGCCACCAAGAGACCCAGTACTTC

v_gene: TRBV6-5
abundance: .
d_gene: .
j_gene: TRBJ1-6
CDR3aa: CASSYRGPRDSPLHF
CDR3nt: TGTGCCAGCAGTTACCGCGGGCCCCGCGATTCACCCCTCCACTTT

v_gene: TRBV5-1
abundance: .
d_gene: TRBD1
j_gene: TRBJ2-3
CDR3aa: CASRPGTVTSSTDTQYF
CDR3nt: TGCGCCAGCAGACCCGGGACAGTAACCTCTAGCACAGATACGCAGTATTTT

v_gene: TRBV28
abundance: .
d_gene: .
j_gene: TRBJ1-5
CDR3aa: CASSFAGLGNQPQHF
CDR3nt: TGTGCCAGCAGTTTCGCAGGGTTGGGCAATCAGCCCCAGCATTTT

v_gene: TRBV6-1
abundance: .
d_gene: .
j_gene: TRBJ2-2
CDR3aa: CASSEYRPLGELFF
CDR3nt: TGTGCCAGCAGTGAATACAGGCCACTCGGGGAGCTGTTTTTT

v_gene: TRBV11-2
abundance: .
d_gene: .
j_gene: TRBJ2-5
CDR3aa: CASSLGTGHQETQYF
CDR3nt: TGTGCCAGCAGCTTAGGTACAGGGCACCAAGAGACCCAGTACTTC

v_gene: TRBV11-1
abundance: many
d_gene: TRBD1
j_gene: TRBJ1-3
CDR3aa: CASSPGTDSGNTIYF
CDR3nt: TGTGCCAGCAGTCCCGGGACAGACTCTGGAAACACCATATATTTT

v_gene: TRBV30
abundance: .
d_gene: TRBD1
j_gene: TRBJ1-6
CDR3aa: CAWTRTGNSGSPLHF
CDR3nt: TGTGCCTGGACTCGGACAGGGAACTCTGGATCACCCCTCCACTTT

v_gene: TRBV4-2
abundance: .
d_gene: TRBD1
j_gene: TRBJ2-6
CDR3aa: CASSRTGVSGANVLTF
CDR3nt: TGTGCCAGCAGCCGCACAGGGGTCTCTGGGGCCAACGTCCTGACTTTC

v_gene: TRBV24-1
abundance: .
d_gene: TRBD1
j_gene: TRBJ2-5
CDR3aa: CATSVKDRVETQYF
CDR3nt: TGTGCCACCAGTGTAAAAGACAGGGTGGAGACCCAGTACTTC

v_gene: TRBV28
abundance: .
d_gene: TRBD2
j_gene: TRBJ2-7
CDR3aa: CASSSRLAGAYEQYF
CDR3nt: TGTGCCAGCAGTTCCAGACTAGCGGGGGCCTACGAGCAGTACTTC

v_gene: TRBV2
abundance: .
d_gene: TRBD1
j_gene: TRBJ2-3
CDR3aa: CASRTGFGTDTQYF
CDR3nt: TGTGCCAGCAGGACAGGGTTCGGGACAGATACGCAGTATTTT

v_gene: TRBV27
abundance: .
d_gene: TRBD1
j_gene: TRBJ2-1
CDR3aa: CASSFGVRGRPTHNEQFF
CDR3nt: TGTGCCAGCAGTTTTGGGGTCAGGGGGCGCCCAACTCACAATGAGCAGTTCTTC

v_gene: TRBV19
abundance: .
d_gene: .
j_gene: TRBJ1-2
CDR3aa: CASSTRQIRNYGYTF
CDR3nt: TGTGCCAGTAGTACACGACAGATCAGAAACTATGGCTACACCTTC

v_gene: TRBV4-1
abundance: few
d_gene: .
j_gene: TRBJ2-7
CDR3aa: CASSQDGASYEQYF
CDR3nt: TGCGCCAGCAGCCAAGATGGGGCCAGTTACGAGCAGTACTTC

v_gene: TRBV3-1/TRBV3-2
abundance: .
d_gene: TRBD1
j_gene: TRBJ1-1
CDR3aa: CASSPRQGAEAFF
CDR3nt: TGTGCCAGCAGCCCCCGGCAGGGGGCTGAAGCTTTCTTT

v_gene: TRBV27
abundance: .
d_gene: .
j_gene: TRBJ2-5
CDR3aa: CASRSTLEWETQYF
CDR3nt: TGTGCCAGCAGGTCGACACTCGAATGGGAGACCCAGTACTTC

v_gene: TRBV5-6
abundance: .
d_gene: .
j_gene: TRBJ2-3
CDR3aa: CASSLWASDFDTQYF
CDR3nt: TGTGCCAGCAGCTTGTGGGCTAGCGACTTTGATACGCAGTATTTT

v_gene: TRBV4-2
abundance: few
d_gene: .
j_gene: TRBJ2-7
CDR3aa: CASSQLSRDWGEQYF
CDR3nt: TGTGCCAGCAGCCAGCTTAGCAGGGACTGGGGCGAGCAGTACTTC

v_gene: TRBV19
abundance: .
d_gene: .
j_gene: TRBJ1-2
CDR3aa: CASSIGYYGGYTF
CDR3nt: TGTGCCAGTAGTATCGGATACTACGGAGGCTACACCTTC

v_gene: TRBV29-1
abundance: once
d_gene: .
j_gene: TRBJ2-1
CDR3aa: CSVLPFLLDYTRNSEQFF
CDR3nt: TGCAGCGTGCTTCCCTTTTTATTGGACTACACTCGTAATTCTGAGCAGTTCTTC

v_gene: TRBV28
abundance: .
d_gene: TRBD1
j_gene: TRBJ1-2
CDR3aa: CASSLGGQGSVNYGYTF
CDR3nt: TGTGCCAGCAGTTTGGGGGGACAGGGGAGCGTTAACTATGGCTACACCTTC

v_gene: TRBV5-1
abundance: few
d_gene: TRBD1
j_gene: TRBJ2-2
CDR3aa: CASSLGQGAGELFF
CDR3nt: TGCGCCAGCAGCTTGGGACAGGGGGCCGGGGAGCTGTTTTTT

v_gene: TRBV5-1
abundance: .
d_gene: .
j_gene: TRBJ2-5
CDR3aa: CASSFRGQETQYF
CDR3nt: TGCGCCAGCAGCTTCCGAGGGCAAGAGACCCAGTACTTC

v_gene: TRBV5-1
abundance: many
d_gene: .
j_gene: TRBJ2-7
CDR3aa: CASSLGSRGSYEQYF
CDR3nt: TGCGCCAGCAGCTTAGGCAGCCGAGGGTCCTACGAGCAGTACTTC

v_gene: TRBV29-1
abundance: once
d_gene: TRBD1
j_gene: TRBJ2-1
CDR3aa: CSATGVNEQFF
CDR3nt: TGCAGCGCGACAGGGGTCAATGAGCAGTTCTTC

v_gene: TRBV11-2
abundance: .
d_gene: TRBD1
j_gene: TRBJ2-7
CDR3aa: CASSRRQGEQYF
CDR3nt: TGTGCCAGCAGCCGAAGACAGGGCGAGCAGTACTTC

v_gene: TRBV6-5
abundance: .
d_gene: TRBD1
j_gene: TRBJ2-7
CDR3aa: CASSYSKDRGKEYF
CDR3nt: TGTGCCAGCAGTTACTCGAAGGACAGGGGGAAGGAGTACTTC

v_gene: TRBV10-3
abundance: .
d_gene: TRBD2
j_gene: TRBJ2-1
CDR3aa: CAISPRSSGVNEQFF
CDR3nt: TGTGCCATCAGCCCCCGGAGTAGCGGGGTTAATGAGCAGTTCTTC

v_gene: TRBV5-4
abundance: .
d_gene: .
j_gene: TRBJ1-1
CDR3aa: CASSLIGQRNTEAFF
CDR3nt: TGTGCCAGCAGCTTGATAGGACAGAGGAACACTGAAGCTTTCTTT

v_gene: TRBV13
abundance: .
d_gene: .
j_gene: TRBJ2-7
CDR3aa: CASSLVGGQSYEQYF
CDR3nt: TGTGCCAGCAGCTTAGTCGGGGGGCAGTCCTACGAGCAGTACTTC

v_gene: TRBV30
abundance: .
d_gene: TRBD2
j_gene: TRBJ2-3
CDR3aa: CAWRNPRRGGGASDTQYF
CDR3nt: TGTGCCTGGAGAAACCCTCGTCGGGGCGGGGGGGCCTCAGATACGCAGTATTTT

v_gene: TRBV24-1
abundance: few
d_gene: .
j_gene: TRBJ1-2
CDR3aa: CATSDRAKPYGYTF
CDR3nt: TGTGCCACCAGTGATCGCGCAAAACCTTATGGCTACACCTTC

v_gene: TRBV5-4
abundance: .
d_gene: TRBD1
j_gene: TRBJ2-1
CDR3aa: CASSFGTGSPQIYNEQFF
CDR3nt: TGTGCCAGCAGCTTCGGGACAGGATCCCCTCAAATTTACAATGAGCAGTTCTTC

v_gene: TRBV5-4
abundance: .
d_gene: TRBD1
j_gene: TRBJ2-7
CDR3aa: CASSLARQGQGKREQYF
CDR3nt: TGTGCCAGCAGCTTGGCTCGACAAGGACAGGGGAAGCGCGAGCAGTACTTC

v_gene: TRBV28
abundance: .
d_gene: .
j_gene: TRBJ1-5
CDR3aa: CASSLYPGRNQPQHF
CDR3nt: TGTGCCAGCAGTTTATATCCAGGGCGCAATCAGCCCCAGCATTTT

v_gene: TRBV6-5
abundance: few
d_gene: .
j_gene: TRBJ1-5
CDR3aa: CASTGAGQPQHF
CDR3nt: TGTGCCAGCACCGGAGCGGGACAGCCCCAGCATTTT

v_gene: TRBV7-9
abundance: .
d_gene: .
j_gene: TRBJ2-7
CDR3aa: CASSLANSYEQYF
CDR3nt: TGTGCCAGCAGCTTAGCGAACAGCTACGAGCAGTACTTC

v_gene: TRBV28
abundance: .
d_gene: .
j_gene: TRBJ1-1
CDR3aa: CASVMNTEAFF
CDR3nt: TGTGCCAGTGTTATGAACACTGAAGCTTTCTTT

v_gene: TRBV21-1
abundance: once
d_gene: .
j_gene: TRBJ2-3
CDR3aa: CASSKDFRDTDTQYF
CDR3nt: TGTGCCAGCAGCAAAGATTTCCGCGACACAGATACGCAGTATTTT

v_gene: TRBV12-3/TRBV12-4
abundance: .
d_gene: .
j_gene: TRBJ2-5
CDR3aa: CASSQRNGRTQYF
CDR3nt: TGTGCCAGCAGCCAGCGTAACGGCCGAACCCAGTACTTC

v_gene: TRBV5-1
abundance: .
d_gene: .
j_gene: TRBJ2-3
CDR3aa: CASSVAERTDTQYF
CDR3nt: TGCGCCAGCAGCGTAGCGGAACGCACAGATACGCAGTATTTT

v_gene: TRBV24-1
abundance: .
d_gene: .
j_gene: TRBJ2-7
CDR3aa: CATSVGGPSYEQYF
CDR3nt: TGTGCCACCAGTGTCGGGGGGCCCTCCTACGAGCAGTACTTC